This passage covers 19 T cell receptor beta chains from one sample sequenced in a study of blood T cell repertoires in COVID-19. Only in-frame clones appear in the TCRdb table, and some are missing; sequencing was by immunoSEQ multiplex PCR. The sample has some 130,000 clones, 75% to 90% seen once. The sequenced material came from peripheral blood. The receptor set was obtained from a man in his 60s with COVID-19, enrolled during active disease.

CDR3 sequence (DNA): TGTGCCAGCGGGGTCGATAGCGGGTTTTACGAGCAGTACTTC. Residues: CASGVDSGFYEQYF. V gene TRBV28 combines with J gene TRBJ2-7; 7 bases align to TRBD2. V shed 8 bases, J shed 4 bases, and the junction held 11 bases outside the gene matches. The CDR3 is made up of 14 amino acids. CDR1 MDHEN and CDR2 SYDVKM come from the germline V gene.

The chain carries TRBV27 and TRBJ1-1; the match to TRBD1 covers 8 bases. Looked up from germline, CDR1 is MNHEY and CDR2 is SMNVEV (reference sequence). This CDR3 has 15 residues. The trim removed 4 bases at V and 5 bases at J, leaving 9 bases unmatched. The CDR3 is CASSSGTGVGTEAFF. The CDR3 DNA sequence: TGTGCCAGCAGTTCAGGGACAGGCGTAGGAACTGAAGCTTTCTTT.

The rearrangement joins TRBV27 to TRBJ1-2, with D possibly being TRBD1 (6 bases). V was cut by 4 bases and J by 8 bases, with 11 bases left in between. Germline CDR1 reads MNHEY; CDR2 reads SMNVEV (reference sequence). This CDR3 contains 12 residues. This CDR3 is CASSSSGTGYTF. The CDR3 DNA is TGTGCCAGCAGTTCCTCCGGGACAGGCTACACCTTC.

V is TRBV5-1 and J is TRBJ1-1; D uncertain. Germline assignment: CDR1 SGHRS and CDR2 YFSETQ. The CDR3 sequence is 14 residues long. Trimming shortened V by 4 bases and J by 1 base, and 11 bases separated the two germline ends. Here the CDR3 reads CASSVNPGNTEAFF. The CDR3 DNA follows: TGCGCCAGCAGCGTAAACCCAGGGAACACTGAAGCTTTCTTT.

The CDR3 DNA reads as TGTGCCAGCAGTACCACAGGGACCCCGAACACCGGGGAGCTGTTTTTT. Translation gives CASSTTGTPNTGELFF. This chain connects TRBV25-1 to TRBJ2-2, with a weak D call TRBD1 (6 bases). CDR3 length: 16 residues. Germline CDR1 MGHDK, CDR2 SYGVNS. Trimming left V 5 bases short and J 0 bases short, with 13 bases between. The full variable domain, its missing parts supplied by reference TRBV25-1 and TRBJ2-2, is EADIYQTPRYLVIGTGKKITLECSQTMGHDKMYWYQQDPGMELHLIHYSYGVNSTEKGDLSSESTVSRIRTEHFPLTLESARPSHTSQYLCASSTTGTPNTGELFFGEGSRLTVL.

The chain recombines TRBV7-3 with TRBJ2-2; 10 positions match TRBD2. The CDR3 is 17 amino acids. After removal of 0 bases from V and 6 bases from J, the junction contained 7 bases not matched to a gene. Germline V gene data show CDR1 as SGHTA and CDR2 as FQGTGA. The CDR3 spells CASSLTSSGGAAGELFF. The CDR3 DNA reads TGTGCCAGCAGCTTAACATCTAGCGGGGGTGCGGCCGGGGAGCTGTTTTTT.

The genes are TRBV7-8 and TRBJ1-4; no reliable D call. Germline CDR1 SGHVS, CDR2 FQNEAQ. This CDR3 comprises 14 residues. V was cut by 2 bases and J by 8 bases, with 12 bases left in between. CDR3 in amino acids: CASSLMRVGEKLFF. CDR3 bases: TGTGCCAGCAGCTTAATGCGGGTAGGGGAAAAACTGTTTTTT.

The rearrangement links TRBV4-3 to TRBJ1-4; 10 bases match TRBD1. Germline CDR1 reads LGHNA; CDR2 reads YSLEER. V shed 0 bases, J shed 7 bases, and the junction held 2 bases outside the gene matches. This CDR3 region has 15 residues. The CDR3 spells CASSQEWDRGEKLFF. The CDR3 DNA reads TGCGCCAGCAGCCAAGAGTGGGACAGGGGTGAAAAACTGTTTTTT.

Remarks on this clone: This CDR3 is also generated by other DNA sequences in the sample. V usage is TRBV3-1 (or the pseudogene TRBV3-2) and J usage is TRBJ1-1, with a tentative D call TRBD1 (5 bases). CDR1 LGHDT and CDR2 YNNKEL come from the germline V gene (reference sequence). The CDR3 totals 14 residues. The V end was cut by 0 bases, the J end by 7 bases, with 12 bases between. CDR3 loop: CASSQDLGRGEAFF. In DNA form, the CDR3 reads TGTGCCAGCAGCCAAGATTTGGGAAGGGGTGAAGCTTTCTTT.

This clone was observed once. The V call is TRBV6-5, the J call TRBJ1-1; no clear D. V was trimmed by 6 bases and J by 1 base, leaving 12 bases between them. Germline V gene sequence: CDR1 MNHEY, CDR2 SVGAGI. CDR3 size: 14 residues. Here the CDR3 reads CASSKAGTNTEAFF. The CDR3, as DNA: TGTGCCAGCAGCAAGGCGGGAACGAACACTGAAGCTTTCTTT.

The CDR3 is CASTPDRTYNEQFF. CDR3 coding DNA: TGTGCCAGCACTCCGGACAGAACCTACAATGAGCAGTTCTTC. The chain joins TRBV2 to TRBJ2-1; D perhaps matches TRBD1 (6 bases). The ends were cut back, 7 bases at V and 2 bases at J, with 12 bases in the middle. Germline assignment: CDR1 SNHLY and CDR2 FYNNEI. The CDR3 has 14 residues.

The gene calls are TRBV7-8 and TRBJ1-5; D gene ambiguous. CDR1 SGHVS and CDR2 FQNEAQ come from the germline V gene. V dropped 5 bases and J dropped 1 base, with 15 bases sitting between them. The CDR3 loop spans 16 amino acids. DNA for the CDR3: TGTGCCAGCAGCCAGAGGGAGGGTTCAAGCAATCAGCCCCAGCATTTT. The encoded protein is CASSQREGSSNQPQHF.

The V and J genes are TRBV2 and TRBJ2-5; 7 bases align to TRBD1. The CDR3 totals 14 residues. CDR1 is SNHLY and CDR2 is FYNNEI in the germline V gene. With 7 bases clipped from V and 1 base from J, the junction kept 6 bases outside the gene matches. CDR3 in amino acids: CASNRDSSQETQYF. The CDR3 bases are TGTGCCAGCAATCGGGACAGTTCCCAAGAGACCCAGTACTTC.

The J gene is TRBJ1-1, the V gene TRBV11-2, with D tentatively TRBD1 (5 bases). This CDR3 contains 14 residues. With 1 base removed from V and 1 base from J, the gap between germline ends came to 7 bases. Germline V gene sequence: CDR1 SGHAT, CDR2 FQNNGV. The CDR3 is CASSLGGWNTEAFF. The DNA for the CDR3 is TGTGCCAGCAGCTTAGGGGGCTGGAACACTGAAGCTTTCTTT.

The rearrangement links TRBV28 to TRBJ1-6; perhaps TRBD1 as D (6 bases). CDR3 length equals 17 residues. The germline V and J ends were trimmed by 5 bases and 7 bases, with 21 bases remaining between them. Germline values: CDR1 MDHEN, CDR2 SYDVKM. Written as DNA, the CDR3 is TGTGCCAGCAGTAATCCCGCCCGAGGGGGATGGAATTCACCCCTCCACTTT. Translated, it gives CASSNPARGGWNSPLHF.

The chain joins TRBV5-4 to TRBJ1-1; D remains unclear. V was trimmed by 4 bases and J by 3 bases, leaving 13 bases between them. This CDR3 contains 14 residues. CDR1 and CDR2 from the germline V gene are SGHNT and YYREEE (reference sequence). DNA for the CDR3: TGTGCCAGCAGCCAAGGATCCGAGGACACTGAAGCTTTCTTT. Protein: CASSQGSEDTEAFF.

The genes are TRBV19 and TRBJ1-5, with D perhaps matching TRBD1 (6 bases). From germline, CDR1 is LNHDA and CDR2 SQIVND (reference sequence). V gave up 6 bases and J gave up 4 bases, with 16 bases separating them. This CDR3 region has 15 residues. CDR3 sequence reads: CASRPGGAGNQPQHF. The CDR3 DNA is TGTGCCAGTAGGCCGGGGGGGGCCGGGAATCAGCCCCAGCATTTT.

The CDR3 coding sequence is TGTGCCAGCAGCTTAGGGCAAAGGCTAGCGGAAGAGACCCAGTACTTC. The encoded protein is CASSLGQRLAEETQYF. The rearrangement uses TRBV11-3 and TRBJ2-5; 7 positions match TRBD2. The CDR3 is 16 residues long. Germline-derived CDR1 and CDR2 are SGHNT and YENEEA. Trimming cost V 1 base and J 3 bases; bases outside gene matches: 8.

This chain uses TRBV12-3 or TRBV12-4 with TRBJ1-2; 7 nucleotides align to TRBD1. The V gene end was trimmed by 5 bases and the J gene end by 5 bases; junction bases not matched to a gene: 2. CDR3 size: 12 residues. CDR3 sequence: CASSATGYGYTF. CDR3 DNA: TGTGCCAGCAGTGCGACAGGGTATGGCTACACCTTC.